This TCR beta chain was recorded in a study of T cell responses to AZD1222 COVID-19 vaccine. Study-level findings and limits: White British people made up most donors, females outnumbered males, and clonal diversity was possibly underestimated.

The assay was immunoSEQ multiplex PCR, and TCRdb's table has in-frame clones only and misses some. Of 80,000 or so clones detected, 65% to 85% appear once; the ten largest clones hold about 3.1%. This clone has just one count. Antigen specificity is unknown. The sample here was peripheral blood, taken on day 0 of AZD1222 vaccination. The sequence derives from an adult in good health.

The CDR3 nucleotides read TGTGCCAGCAGCTTAGCGTCCGGACCTCCTAATGAAAAACTGTTTTTT. Protein product: CASSLASGPPNEKLFF. The genes are TRBV11-1 and TRBJ1-4; D not resolved. In germline, CDR1 is SGHAT, CDR2 FQDESV (reference sequence). The CDR3 contains 16 residues. V lost 0 bases and J lost 3, with 11 bases in between.